The 22 T cell receptor beta chains given below trace back to one sample, sequenced in a study of graft-versus-host responses after intestinal transplantation. Their antigen targets remain unknown. Only in-frame clones appear in the TCRdb table, and some are missing; sequencing was by immunoSEQ multiplex PCR. This table holds around 67,000 clones, 75% to 90% found once. The sample here was unstimulated CD4+ T cells sorted from spleen or lymph node cells, taken before transplant. The receptor source for this set is a human donor who was the organ donor for an intestinal transplant.

The chain joins TRBV14 to TRBJ2-1; D is unresolved. The CDR3 has 16 residues. Per the germline V gene, CDR1 is SGHDN and CDR2 is FVKESK. V lost 0 bases and J lost 1, with 10 bases in between. CDR3 region: CASSQDRGESYNEQFF. DNA of the CDR3: TGTGCCAGCAGCCAAGATCGCGGAGAGTCCTACAATGAGCAGTTCTTC.

The rearrangement links TRBV7-3 to TRBJ1-6; 7 bases match TRBD1. Trimming took 5 bases from V and 7 from J; bases not matched to a gene: 5. The CDR3 runs 14 residues. Germline CDR1 SGHTA, CDR2 FQGTGA. The CDR3 DNA reads as TGTGCCAGCAGCCGGGACAGTATGAATTCACCCCTCCACTTT. Amino acid sequence: CASSRDSMNSPLHF.

The J gene is TRBJ1-1, the V gene TRBV28; TRBD1 might be the D (6 bases). Trimming took off 4 bases at V and 0 bases at J, with 15 bases between the two ends. The CDR3 loop spans 16 amino acids. Germline loops: CDR1 MDHEN, CDR2 SYDVKM. CDR3 region: CASSSPRTVVNTEAFF. The DNA of the CDR3 is TGTGCCAGCAGTTCGCCGAGGACAGTTGTGAACACTGAAGCTTTCTTT.

This clone was seen only once. In DNA form, the CDR3 reads TGCGCCAGCAGCCCCGGCGGGAGGAACGAGCAGTACGTC. It encodes CASSPGGRNEQYV. The chain employs TRBV4-1 and TRBJ2-7; 8 nucleotides agree with TRBD2. The CDR3 spans 13 residues. V dropped 4 bases and J dropped 5; count of bases not matched to a gene: 4. Looked up from germline, CDR1 is MGHRA and CDR2 is YSYEKL.

The rearrangement links TRBV29-1 to TRBJ1-1; tentatively, D is TRBD1 (6 bases). CDR1 SQVTM and CDR2 ANQGSEA come from the germline V gene. The CDR3 extends over 15 amino acids. V was cut by 0 bases and J by 5 bases, with 16 bases left in between. The CDR3 DNA reads as TGCAGCGTTGAAGATTTGCGGGGGCTAAGTACTGAAGCTTTCTTT. Its protein is CSVEDLRGLSTEAFF. Supplemented by reference TRBV29-1 and TRBJ1-1, the full variable domain reads SAVISQKPSRDICQRGTSLTIQCQVDSQVTMMFWYRQQPGQSLTLIATANQGSEATYESGFVIDKFPISRPNLTFSTLTVSNMSPEDSSIYLCSVEDLRGLSTEAFFGQGTRLTVV.

As to this clone: This sample includes further DNA sequences coding for the same CDR3. This chain connects TRBV18 to TRBJ1-2; the D gene is possibly TRBD1 (5 bases). This CDR3 is 14 amino acids long. V lost 2 bases to trimming and J lost 0 bases, with 7 bases between them. Germline values: CDR1 KGHSH, CDR2 LQKENI. The CDR3 DNA sequence: TGTGCCAGCTCACCATTGACAGCTAACTATGGCTACACCTTC. Translated, it gives CASSPLTANYGYTF. The complete variable domain, with remaining parts taken from reference TRBV18 and TRBJ1-2, reads NAGVMQNPRHLVRRRGQEARLRCSPMKGHSHVYWYRQLPEEGLKFMVYLQKENIIDESGMPKERFSAEFPKEGPSILRIQQVVRGDSAAYFCASSPLTANYGYTFGSGTRLTVV.

The rearrangement joins TRBV10-1 to TRBJ2-3, with a weak D call TRBD2 (5 bases). V lost 8 bases to trimming and J lost 4 bases, with 13 bases between them. Germline-derived CDR1 and CDR2 are WNHNN and SYGVQD (reference sequence). The CDR3 sequence is 13 residues long. As DNA, the CDR3 is TGCGCCAGCCGGGAAGGACCAGCAGATACGCAGTATTTT. Translated, it gives CASREGPADTQYF.

V and J are TRBV28 and TRBJ1-5; TRBD1 might be the D (6 bases). Trimming removed 6 bases from V and 3 bases from J, with 12 bases in between. Germline CDR1 MDHEN, CDR2 SYDVKM. This CDR3 has 14 residues. The CDR3, as DNA: TGTGCCAGCAGCCGGACAGACCTCAATCAGCCCCAGCATTTT. Translating gives CASSRTDLNQPQHF.

This clone was seen once. The CDR3 reads CASSLLRGENTGELFF. Written as DNA, the CDR3 is TGTGCCAGCAGCTTACTCCGGGGGGAGAACACCGGGGAGCTGTTTTTT. V usage is TRBV7-6 and J usage is TRBJ2-2, with 7 positions matching TRBD2. The germline gives CDR1 SGHVS, CDR2 FNYEAQ. The CDR3 has 16 residues. Unmatched junction bases numbered 4, after V lost 2 bases and J lost 1 base.

V and J are TRBV28 and TRBJ2-1; 10 nucleotides agree with TRBD1. This CDR3 comprises 18 residues. Germline V CDR1 and CDR2: MDHEN, SYDVKM. J lost 14 bases, V lost 5 bases, and 24 bases had no gene match. The DNA of the CDR3 is TGTGCCAGCAGTCCCAGGGTCCGGGACAGGGGACATTGGGTATCGGAGTTCTTC. Its translation: CASSPRVRDRGHWVSEFF.

This clone was counted once. The V gene is TRBV19, the J gene TRBJ2-7; TRBD1 matches at 9 bases. CDR3 length equals 15 residues. Unmatched junction bases numbered 8, after V lost 5 bases and J lost 3 bases. The germline gives CDR1 LNHDA, CDR2 SQIVND (reference sequence). CDR3 bases: TGTGCCAGTAGTTCGCGGGGGACAGGGATCTACGAGCAGTACGTC. This sequence encodes CASSSRGTGIYEQYV.

The table lists this clone with a count of one. The chain employs TRBV7-9 and TRBJ2-4; 8 nucleotides align to TRBD1. The junction had 12 bases not matched to a gene; V was cut back by 5 bases and J by 3 bases. The V gene's germline CDR1 is SEHNR and CDR2 FQNEAQ (reference sequence). This CDR3 is 17 amino acids long. CDR3 in DNA: TGTGCCAGCAGCCCTCAGACAGGGGCCTACTTCAAAAACATTCAGTACTTC. It specifies CASSPQTGAYFKNIQYF.

V and J are TRBV6-1 and TRBJ2-7, with 7 nucleotides matching TRBD2. CDR3 size: 15 residues. Germline V gene lookup returns CDR1 MNHNS and CDR2 SASEGT. J gave up 3 bases and V 5 bases, and 10 bases lay outside the gene matches. CDR3 DNA sequence: TGTGCCAGCAGTCCGGGGGACTACTGGATCTACGAGCAGTACGTC. Translation gives CASSPGDYWIYEQYV.

The chain recombines TRBV5-1 with TRBJ2-1; 11 bases are a match to TRBD2. The CDR3 totals 13 residues. V shed 0 bases, J shed 10 bases, and the junction held 0 bases outside the gene matches. Germline lookup yields CDR1 SGHRS and CDR2 YFSETQ. The CDR3 DNA reads TGCGCCAGCAGCTTGGGACTAGCGGGGGAGCAGTTCTTC. Its translation is CASSLGLAGEQFF.

The chain links TRBV18 to TRBJ2-5; D unclear. The CDR3 covers 13 residues. V was clipped by 3 bases and J by 2 bases, with 7 bases between them. The germline V gene encodes CDR1 KGHSH and CDR2 LQKENI. The CDR3 bases are TGTGCCAGCTCACCCACCACTCAAGAGACCCAGTACTTC. Translation gives CASSPTTQETQYF.

The chain combines TRBV6-5 with TRBJ1-4, with D maybe TRBD1 (5 bases). Germline CDR1 reads MNHEY; CDR2 reads SVGAGI. V was shortened by 6 bases and J by 4 bases, with 12 bases between the two germline ends. CDR3 length equals 14 residues. The CDR3 bases are TGTGCCAGCAGAGCGGGACGGTTTAATGAAAAACTGTTTTTT. This translates into CASRAGRFNEKLFF.

This chain joins TRBV16 and TRBJ2-3, with D uncertain. CDR3 size: 13 residues. Germline V gene data show CDR1 as KGHSY and CDR2 as FQNENV. V lost 2 bases to trimming and J lost 6 bases, with 9 bases between them. CDR3 sequence (DNA): TGTGCCAGCAGCCAACGGAGTGGGGATACGCAGTATTTT. Translating gives CASSQRSGDTQYF.

The chain is built from TRBV5-4 and TRBJ2-2; D is possibly TRBD2 (6 bases). Between the trimmed V and J ends, which lost 0 bases and 7 bases, there was a span of 13 bases. Germline V CDR1 and CDR2: SGHNT, YYREEE (reference sequence). The CDR3 spans 15 residues. This chain's CDR3 is CASSLVASDVGELFF. CDR3 DNA: TGTGCCAGCAGCTTGGTTGCTAGCGACGTCGGGGAGCTGTTTTTT. Looking up the rest from reference TRBV5-4 and TRBJ2-2 gives the full variable domain: ETGVTQSPTHLIKTRGQQVTLRCSSQSGHNTVSWYQQALGQGPQFIFQYYREEENGRGNFPPRFSGLQFPNYSSELNVNALELDDSALYLCASSLVASDVGELFFGEGSRLTVL.

V is TRBV9 and J is TRBJ2-1; D remains ambiguous. The CDR3 length is 17 residues. The V gene lost 4 bases and the J gene lost 0 bases, with 17 bases spanning the gap. Germline loops: CDR1 SGDLS, CDR2 YYNGEE. The CDR3, as DNA: TGTGCCAGCAGCCCCCGGGTCTCCCAAGGCTCCTACAATGAGCAGTTCTTC. It specifies CASSPRVSQGSYNEQFF.

The chain uses TRBV7-3 and TRBJ1-1; D call uncertain. The germline V gene encodes CDR1 SGHTA and CDR2 FQGTGA. Trimming took 5 bases from V and 1 from J, leaving 17 bases between them. The CDR3 has 16 amino acids. The CDR3 here is CASSPRAGSGNTEAFF. DNA of the CDR3: TGTGCCAGCAGCCCCCGAGCTGGCAGCGGGAACACTGAAGCTTTCTTT. The complete variable domain, with remaining parts taken from reference TRBV7-3 and TRBJ1-1, reads GAGVSQTPSNKVTEKGKYVELRCDPISGHTALYWYRQSLGQGPEFLIYFQGTGAADDSGLPNDRFFAVRPEGSVSTLKIQRTERGDSAVYLCASSPRAGSGNTEAFFGQGTRLTVV.

The V call is TRBV5-1, the J call TRBJ2-2; 7 nucleotides agree with TRBD1. CDR1 and CDR2 from the germline V gene are SGHRS and YFSETQ. The CDR3 length is 15 residues. The J segment lost 6 bases and the V segment lost 3 bases, leaving 8 bases of the junction unmatched. The chain's CDR3 is CASSYDRVASGELFF. The CDR3, as DNA: TGCGCCAGCAGCTACGACAGGGTGGCGTCCGGGGAGCTGTTTTTT.

CDR3 residues: CASSFGKNTGELFF. CDR3 DNA sequence: TGTGCCAGCAGCTTTGGCAAGAACACCGGGGAGCTGTTTTTT. J is TRBJ2-2 and V is TRBV11-3; D is undetermined. The CDR3 extends over 14 amino acids. Germline V gene sequence: CDR1 SGHNT, CDR2 YENEEA. Between the trimmed V and J ends, which lost 3 bases and 1 base, there was a span of 6 bases.